This T cell receptor (beta chain) was sequenced during a study of T cell repertoires in cytomegalovirus infection. Notes on this clonotype: Its target is not known.

TCRdb passed the reads through MiXCR, listing each CDR3 protein once. Of approximately 1,000,000 distinct CDR3 sequences in the sample, roughly 30% are singletons; the top ten hold roughly 13%. The source material was cultured CD8+ T cells from PBMCs, sampled from culture after CMV antigen stimulation. The sequence was obtained from a human donor in good health (CMV status not recorded). Some clones in this sample may be carry-over from other donors' samples.

DNA of the CDR3: TGTGCCAGCAGTTTCTCTACTAGCGGGTTGTACACCGGGGAGCTGTTTTTT. Its protein product is CASSFSTSGLYTGELFF. This rearrangement joins TRBV27 to TRBJ2-2; 9 bases line up with TRBD2. Germline lookup yields CDR1 MNHEY and CDR2 SMNVEV (reference sequence). V lost 3 bases and J lost 3; bases outside the gene matches: 8. The length of the CDR3 is 17 residues.